This paragraph reports one T cell receptor beta chain. The table came from immunoSEQ multiplex PCR; TCRdb's copy has only in-frame clones and leaves some out. The data show around 80,000 clones, 85% to 95% seen once. Between the trimmed V and J ends, which lost 0 bases and 0 bases, there was a span of 15 bases. CDR1 MGHRA and CDR2 YSYEKL come from the germline V gene. The CDR3 is made up of 17 amino acids. This sample was taken from a study of T cell changes during pregnancy in multiple sclerosis. This sequence joins TRBV4-1 and TRBJ2-7; D might be TRBD1 (5 bases). The starting material was peripheral blood, obtained in the second trimester of pregnancy. The TCR originated in a female donor in good health, enrolled as a control in a pregnancy study. The CDR3 is CASSQDLMDNLSYEQYF. The CDR3 bases are TGCGCCAGCAGCCAAGATCTAATGGACAACCTCTCCTACGAGCAGTACTTC.